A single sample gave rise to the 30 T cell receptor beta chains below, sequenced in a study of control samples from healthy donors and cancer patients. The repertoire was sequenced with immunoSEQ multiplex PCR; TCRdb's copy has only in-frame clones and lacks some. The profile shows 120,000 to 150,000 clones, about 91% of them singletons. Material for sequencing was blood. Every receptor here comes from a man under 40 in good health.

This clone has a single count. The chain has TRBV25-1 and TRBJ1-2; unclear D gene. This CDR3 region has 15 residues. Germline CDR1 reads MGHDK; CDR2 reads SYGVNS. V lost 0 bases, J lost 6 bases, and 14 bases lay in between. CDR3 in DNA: TGTGCCAGCAGTGAATATGGTCTGGGAACGGATGGCTACACCTTC. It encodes CASSEYGLGTDGYTF.

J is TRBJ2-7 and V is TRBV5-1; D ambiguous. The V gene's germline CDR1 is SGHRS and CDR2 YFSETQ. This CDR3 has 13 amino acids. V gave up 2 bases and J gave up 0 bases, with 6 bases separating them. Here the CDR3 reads CASSFTGSYEQYF. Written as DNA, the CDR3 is TGCGCCAGCAGCTTCACTGGCTCCTACGAGCAGTACTTC. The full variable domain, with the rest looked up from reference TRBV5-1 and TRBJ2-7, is KAGVTQTPRYLIKTRGQQVTLSCSPISGHRSVSWYQQTPGQGLQFLFEYFSETQRNKGNFPGRFSGRQFSNSRSEMNVSTLELGDSALYLCASSFTGSYEQYFGPGTRLTVT.

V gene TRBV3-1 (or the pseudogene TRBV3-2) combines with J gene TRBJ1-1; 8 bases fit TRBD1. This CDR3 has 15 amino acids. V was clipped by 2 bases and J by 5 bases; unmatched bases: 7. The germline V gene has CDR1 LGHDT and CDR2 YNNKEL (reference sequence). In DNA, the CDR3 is TGTGCCAGCAGCCAACCCGGACAGGGAGGAACTGAAGCTTTCTTT. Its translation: CASSQPGQGGTEAFF.

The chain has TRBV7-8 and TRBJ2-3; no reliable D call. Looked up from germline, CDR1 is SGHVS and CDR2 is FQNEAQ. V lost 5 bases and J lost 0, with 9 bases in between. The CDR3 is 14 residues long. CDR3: CASSRTYSTDTQYF. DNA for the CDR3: TGTGCCAGCAGCCGAACTTACAGCACAGATACGCAGTATTTT.

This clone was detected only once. CDR3: CASSLLGGANTEAFF. CDR3 DNA sequence: TGTGCCAGCAGCTTATTGGGGGGCGCGAACACTGAAGCTTTCTTT. The rearrangement joins TRBV7-3 to TRBJ1-1, with D perhaps TRBD1 (6 bases). V was shortened by 2 bases and J by 1 base, with 11 bases between the two germline ends. The germline CDR1 and CDR2 sequences are SGHTA and FQGTGA. This CDR3 contains 15 residues.

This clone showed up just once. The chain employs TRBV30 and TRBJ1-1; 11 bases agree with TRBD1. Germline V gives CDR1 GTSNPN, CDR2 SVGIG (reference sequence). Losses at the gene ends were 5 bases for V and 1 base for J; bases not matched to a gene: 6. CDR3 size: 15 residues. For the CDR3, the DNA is TGTGCCTGGGGGACAGGGGGTACATCGAACACTGAAGCTTTCTTT. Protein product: CAWGTGGTSNTEAFF.

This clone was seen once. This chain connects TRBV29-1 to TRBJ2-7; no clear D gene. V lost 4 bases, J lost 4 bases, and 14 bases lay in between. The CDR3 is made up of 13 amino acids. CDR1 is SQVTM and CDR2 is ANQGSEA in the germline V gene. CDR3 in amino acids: CSVALNRVYEQYF. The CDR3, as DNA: TGCAGCGTTGCGCTAAATAGGGTATACGAGCAGTACTTC.

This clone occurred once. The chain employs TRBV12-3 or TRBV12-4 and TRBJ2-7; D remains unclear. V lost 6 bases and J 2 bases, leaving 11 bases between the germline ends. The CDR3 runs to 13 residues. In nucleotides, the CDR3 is TGTGCCAGCAGCCTTTCGACGGCCTACGAGCAGTACTTC. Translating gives CASSLSTAYEQYF.

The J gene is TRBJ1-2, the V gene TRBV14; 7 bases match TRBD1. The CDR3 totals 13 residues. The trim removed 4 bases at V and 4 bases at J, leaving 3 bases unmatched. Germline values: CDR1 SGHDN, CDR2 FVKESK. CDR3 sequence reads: CASSPDRFYGYTF. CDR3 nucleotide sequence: TGTGCCAGCAGCCCGGACAGGTTCTATGGCTACACCTTC.

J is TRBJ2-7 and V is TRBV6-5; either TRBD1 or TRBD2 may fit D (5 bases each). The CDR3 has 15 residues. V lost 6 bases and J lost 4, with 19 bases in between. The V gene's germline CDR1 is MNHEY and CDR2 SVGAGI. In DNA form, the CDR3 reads TGTGCCAGCAGCGCCCCGGGGCTAGCTGATTACGAGCAGTACTTC. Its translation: CASSAPGLADYEQYF.

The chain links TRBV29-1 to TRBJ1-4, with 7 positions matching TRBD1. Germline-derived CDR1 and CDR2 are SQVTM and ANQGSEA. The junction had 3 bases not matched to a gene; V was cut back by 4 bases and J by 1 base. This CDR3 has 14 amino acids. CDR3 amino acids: CSVATGVTNEKLFF. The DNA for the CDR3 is TGCAGCGTTGCAACAGGGGTAACTAATGAAAAACTGTTTTTT.

CDR3 residues: CASSLQGVSNQPQHF. CDR3 DNA: TGTGCCAGCAGCTTACAGGGAGTGAGCAATCAGCCCCAGCATTTT. V usage is TRBV5-6 and J usage is TRBJ1-5; TRBD1 is a possible D gene (6 bases). The CDR3 runs 15 residues. Germline CDR1 SGHDT, CDR2 YYEEEE. V was trimmed by 2 bases and J by 1 base, leaving 10 bases between them. Looking up the rest from reference TRBV5-6 and TRBJ1-5 gives the full variable domain: DAGVTQSPTHLIKTRGQQVTLRCSPKSGHDTVSWYQQALGQGPQFIFQYYEEEERQRGNFPDRFSGHQFPNYSSELNVNALLLGDSALYLCASSLQGVSNQPQHFGDGTRLSIL.

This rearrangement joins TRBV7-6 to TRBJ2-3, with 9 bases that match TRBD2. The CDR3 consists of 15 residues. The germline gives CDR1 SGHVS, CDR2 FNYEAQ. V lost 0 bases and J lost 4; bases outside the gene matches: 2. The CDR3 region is CASSLAAGGADTQYF. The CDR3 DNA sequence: TGTGCCAGCAGCTTAGCAGCGGGGGGCGCAGATACGCAGTATTTT. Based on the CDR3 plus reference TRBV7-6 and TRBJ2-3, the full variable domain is GAGVSQSPRYKVTKRGQDVALRCDPISGHVSLYWYRQALGQGPEFLTYFNYEAQQDKSGLPNDRFSAERPEGSISTLTIQRTEQRDSAMYRCASSLAAGGADTQYFGPGTRLTVL.

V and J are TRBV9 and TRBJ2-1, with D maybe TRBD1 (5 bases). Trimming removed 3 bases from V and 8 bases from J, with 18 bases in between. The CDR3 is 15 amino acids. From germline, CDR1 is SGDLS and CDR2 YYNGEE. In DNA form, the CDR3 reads TGTGCCAGCAGCGAGCGTTCAGGGTTCGGCGATGAGCAGTTCTTC. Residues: CASSERSGFGDEQFF.

The CDR3 is CASTPTTGNTEAFF. CDR3 in DNA: TGTGCCAGCACCCCCACGACGGGGAACACTGAAGCTTTCTTT. The chain carries TRBV28 and TRBJ1-1; D is unclear. From germline, CDR1 is MDHEN and CDR2 SYDVKM. This CDR3 is built from 14 residues. Trimming took off 7 bases at V and 1 base at J, with 13 bases between the two ends.

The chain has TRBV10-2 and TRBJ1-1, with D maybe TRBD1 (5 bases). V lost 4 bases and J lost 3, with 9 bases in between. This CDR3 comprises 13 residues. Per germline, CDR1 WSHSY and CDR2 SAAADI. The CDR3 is CASSGGWDTEAFF. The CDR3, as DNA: TGCGCCAGCAGTGGGGGCTGGGACACTGAAGCTTTCTTT.

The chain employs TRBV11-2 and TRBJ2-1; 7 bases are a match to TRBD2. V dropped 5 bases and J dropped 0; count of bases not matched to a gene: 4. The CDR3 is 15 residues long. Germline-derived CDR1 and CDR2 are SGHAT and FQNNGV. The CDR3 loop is CASSLRLASYNEQFF. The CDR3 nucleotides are TGTGCCAGCAGCCTCCGACTAGCCTCCTACAATGAGCAGTTCTTC.

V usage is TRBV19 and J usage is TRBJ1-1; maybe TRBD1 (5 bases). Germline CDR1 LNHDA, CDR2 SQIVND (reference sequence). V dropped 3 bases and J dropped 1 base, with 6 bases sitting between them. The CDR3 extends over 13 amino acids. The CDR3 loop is CASSMRGNTEAFF. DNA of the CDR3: TGTGCCAGTAGTATGAGGGGGAACACTGAAGCTTTCTTT.

CDR3 nucleotides: TGTGCCAGCAGCTTGGGGGCTCATAGCACAGATACGCAGTATTTT. Translation gives CASSLGAHSTDTQYF. The chain combines TRBV5-4 with TRBJ2-3; D is unresolved. The CDR3 loop spans 15 amino acids. Trimming removed 0 bases at V and 0 bases at J, with 8 bases between. In germline, CDR1 is SGHNT, CDR2 YYREEE (reference sequence).

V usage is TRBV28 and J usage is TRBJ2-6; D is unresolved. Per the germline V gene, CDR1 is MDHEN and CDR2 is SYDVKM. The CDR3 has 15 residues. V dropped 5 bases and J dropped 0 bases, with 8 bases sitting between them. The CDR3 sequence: CASSNNPSGANVLTF. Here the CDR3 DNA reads TGTGCCAGCAGTAATAATCCCTCTGGGGCCAACGTCCTGACTTTC.

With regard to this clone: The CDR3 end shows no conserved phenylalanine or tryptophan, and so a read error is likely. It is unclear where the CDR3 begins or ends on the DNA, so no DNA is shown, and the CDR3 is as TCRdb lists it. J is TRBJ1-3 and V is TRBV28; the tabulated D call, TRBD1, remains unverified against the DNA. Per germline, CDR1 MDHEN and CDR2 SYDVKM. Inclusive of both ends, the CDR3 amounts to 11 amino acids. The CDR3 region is CASMSLDTIYL.

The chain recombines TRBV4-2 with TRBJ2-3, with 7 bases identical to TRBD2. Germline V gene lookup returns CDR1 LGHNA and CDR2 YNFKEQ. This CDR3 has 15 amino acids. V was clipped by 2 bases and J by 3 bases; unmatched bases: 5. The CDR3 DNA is TGTGCCAGCAGCCAACAGTTCGGGGGGACAGATACGCAGTATTTT. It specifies CASSQQFGGTDTQYF.

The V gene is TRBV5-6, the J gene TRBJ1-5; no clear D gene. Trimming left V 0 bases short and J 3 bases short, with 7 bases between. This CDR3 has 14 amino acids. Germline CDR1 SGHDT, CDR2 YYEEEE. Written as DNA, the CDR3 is TGTGCCAGCAGCTTGGACCGATACAATCAGCCCCAGCATTTT. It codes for CASSLDRYNQPQHF. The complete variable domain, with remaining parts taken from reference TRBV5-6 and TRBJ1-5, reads DAGVTQSPTHLIKTRGQQVTLRCSPKSGHDTVSWYQQALGQGPQFIFQYYEEEERQRGNFPDRFSGHQFPNYSSELNVNALLLGDSALYLCASSLDRYNQPQHFGDGTRLSIL.

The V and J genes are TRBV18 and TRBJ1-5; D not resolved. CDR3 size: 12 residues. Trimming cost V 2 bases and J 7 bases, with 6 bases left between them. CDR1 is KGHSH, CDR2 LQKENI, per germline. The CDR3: CASSPARQPQHF. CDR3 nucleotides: TGTGCCAGCTCACCAGCGAGGCAGCCCCAGCATTTT.

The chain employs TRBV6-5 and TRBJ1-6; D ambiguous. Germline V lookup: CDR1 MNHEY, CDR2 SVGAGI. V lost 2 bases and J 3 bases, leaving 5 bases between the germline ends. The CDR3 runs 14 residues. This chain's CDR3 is CASSYGVYNSPLHF. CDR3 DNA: TGTGCCAGCAGTTACGGGGTCTATAATTCACCCCTCCACTTT.

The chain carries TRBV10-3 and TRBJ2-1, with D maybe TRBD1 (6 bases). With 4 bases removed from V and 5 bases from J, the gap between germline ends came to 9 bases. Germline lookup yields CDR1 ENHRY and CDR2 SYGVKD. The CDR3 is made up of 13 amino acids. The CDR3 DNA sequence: TGTGCCATCAGTGGAAGACAGGACAATGAGCAGTTCTTC. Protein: CAISGRQDNEQFF.

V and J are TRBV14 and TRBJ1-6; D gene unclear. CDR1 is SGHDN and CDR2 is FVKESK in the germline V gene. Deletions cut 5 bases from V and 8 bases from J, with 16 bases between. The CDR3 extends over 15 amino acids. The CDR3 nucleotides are TGTGCCAGCAGCAAAAGGGATGGTGGACATTCACCCCTCCACTTT. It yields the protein CASSKRDGGHSPLHF.

The CDR3 DNA reads as TGCGCCAGCAGCCAGGGCGGAGATACGCAGTATTTT. Residues: CASSQGGDTQYF. The genes are TRBV4-1 and TRBJ2-3; no definite D call. Trimming took 3 bases from V and 5 from J, leaving 6 bases between them. The CDR3 loop spans 12 amino acids. Per the germline V gene, CDR1 is MGHRA and CDR2 is YSYEKL.

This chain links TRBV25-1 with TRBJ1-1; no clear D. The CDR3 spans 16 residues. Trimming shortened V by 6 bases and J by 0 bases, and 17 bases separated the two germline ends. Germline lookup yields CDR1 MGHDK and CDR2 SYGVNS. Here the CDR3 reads CASSSRVLAMNTEAFF. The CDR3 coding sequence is TGTGCCAGCAGCTCGCGCGTGTTAGCGATGAACACTGAAGCTTTCTTT.

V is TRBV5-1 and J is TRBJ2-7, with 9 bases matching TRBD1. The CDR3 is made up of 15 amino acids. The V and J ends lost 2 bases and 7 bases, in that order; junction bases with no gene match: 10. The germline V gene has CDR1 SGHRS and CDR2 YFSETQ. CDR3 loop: CASSLSGQGPGEQYF. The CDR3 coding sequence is TGCGCCAGCAGCTTATCGGGACAGGGCCCTGGGGAGCAGTACTTC.